The T cell receptor (beta chain) under discussion was sequenced for a study of beta chain features in type 1 diabetes. This CDR3 spans 15 amino acids. Per the germline V gene, CDR1 is SEHNR and CDR2 is FQNEAQ (reference sequence). V was shortened by 4 bases and J by 7 bases, with 19 bases between the two germline ends. This clone has only a few counts. What it binds is unknown. Sequenced material consisted of expressed TCRB transcripts (all of the isolated RNA was reverse transcribed). It was found that naive, central memory and regulatory T cell samples averaged around 3.8 million reads. Assay: immunoSEQ multiplex PCR; the TCRdb copy retains only in-frame clones and omits some. The table shows some 350,000 clones, with roughly 13% occurring only once. Findings and limits, study-wide: A moderate, significant TCRB CDR3 shortening appeared in type 1 diabetes across four CD4+ subsets.

The chain employs TRBV7-9 and TRBJ1-2, with a tentative D call TRBD1 (6 bases). The material sequenced was naive CD4+ T cells from blood. The sequence was obtained from a woman younger than 30 with type 1 diabetes. The CDR3: CASSSSPTGTAGYTF. The DNA of the CDR3 is TGTGCCAGCAGCTCCTCTCCGACAGGAACGGCTGGCTACACCTTC.